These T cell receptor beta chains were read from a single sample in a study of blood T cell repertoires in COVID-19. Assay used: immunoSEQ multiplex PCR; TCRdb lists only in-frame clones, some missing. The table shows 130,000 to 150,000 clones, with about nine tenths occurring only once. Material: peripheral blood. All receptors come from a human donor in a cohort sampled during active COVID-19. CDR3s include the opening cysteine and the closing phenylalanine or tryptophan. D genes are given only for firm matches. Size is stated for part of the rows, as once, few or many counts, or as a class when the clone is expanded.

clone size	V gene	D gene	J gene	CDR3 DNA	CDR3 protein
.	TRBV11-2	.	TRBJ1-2	TGTGCCAGCAGCTTAGATTTGGTGGGGAGTGCCCTCGGTGGCTACACCTTC	CASSLDLVGSALGGYTF
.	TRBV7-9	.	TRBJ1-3	TGTGCCAGCAGCTTCGTCCGGACTCCTGGAAACACCATATATTTT	CASSFVRTPGNTIYF
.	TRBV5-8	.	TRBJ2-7	TGTGCCAGCAGCCGGATGCGGGGTAGCGTGAACTCCTACGAGCAGTACTTC	CASSRMRGSVNSYEQYF
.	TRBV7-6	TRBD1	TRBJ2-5	TGTGCCAGCAGCTTCGACAGGGGGCAAGAGACCCAGTACTTC	CASSFDRGQETQYF
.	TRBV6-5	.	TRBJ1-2	TGTGCCAGCAGTACCCCCAGCTATGGCTACACCTTC	CASSTPSYGYTF
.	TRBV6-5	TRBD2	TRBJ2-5	TGTGCCAGCAGTCTCGGGGGGGTTGGCCAGTACTTC	CASSLGGVGQYF
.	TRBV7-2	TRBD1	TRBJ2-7	TGTGCCAGCAGCTCTCGGACAGGGACCTACGAGCAGTACTTC	CASSSRTGTYEQYF
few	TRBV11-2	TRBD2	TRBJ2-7	TGTGCCAGCAGCTCCGGACTAGTCGAGTACGAGCAGTACTTC	CASSSGLVEYEQYF
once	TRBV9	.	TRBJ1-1	TGTGCCAGCAGTTACTCAACAGGATATACTGAAGCTTTCTTT	CASSYSTGYTEAFF
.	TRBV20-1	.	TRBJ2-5	TGCAGTGCTAGACGTCAGGAGACCCAGTACTTC	CSARRQETQYF
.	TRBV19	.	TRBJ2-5	TGTGCCACCAAAAGCGAGACCCAGTACTTC	CATKSETQYF
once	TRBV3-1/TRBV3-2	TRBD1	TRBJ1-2	TGTGCCAGCGGGACCCGACAGGGGGCGCTGGGCTACACCTTC	CASGTRQGALGYTF
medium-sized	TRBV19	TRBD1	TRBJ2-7	TGTGCCAGTGCCGGGACAGGGGGCCACGAGCAGTACTTC	CASAGTGGHEQYF
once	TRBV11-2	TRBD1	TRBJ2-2	TGTGCCAGCAGCTTAGGTCAGGGGGCTTCCACCGGGGAGCTGTTTTTT	CASSLGQGASTGELFF
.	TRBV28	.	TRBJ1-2	TGTGCCAGCAGACTTTATGCAGGGAACTATGGCTACACCTTC	CASRLYAGNYGYTF
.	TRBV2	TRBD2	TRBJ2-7	TGTGCCAGCAGTGTGACTAGCGGGCAGTACTTC	CASSVTSGQYF
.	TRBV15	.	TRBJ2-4	TGTGCCACCAGCAGACCAGGCGCCAAAAACATTCAGTACTTC	CATSRPGAKNIQYF
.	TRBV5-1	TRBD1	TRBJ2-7	TGCGCCAGCAGCTTGGGACAGGGCGAGCAGTACTTC	CASSLGQGEQYF
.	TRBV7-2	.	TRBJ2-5	TGTGCCAGCAGCTTAGTTTCTAGCGCCCAAGAGACCCAGTACTTC	CASSLVSSAQETQYF
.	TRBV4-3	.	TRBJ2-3	TGCGCCAGCAGCCAAGAAAGACTAGGCACAGATACGCAGTATTTT	CASSQERLGTDTQYF
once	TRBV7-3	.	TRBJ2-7	TGTGCCAGCAGCCAGAGCGGTTCCTACGAGCAGTACTTC	CASSQSGSYEQYF
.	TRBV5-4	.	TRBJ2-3	TGTGCCAGCAGCTTTCCTCTAGCCCAAGATACGCAGTATTTT	CASSFPLAQDTQYF
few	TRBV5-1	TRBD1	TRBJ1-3	TGCGCCAGCAGCTCCACAGGGGGTGGAAACACCATATATTTT	CASSSTGGGNTIYF
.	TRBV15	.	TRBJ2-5	TGTGCCACCAGCAGAGACAGGGGTGCCGAGACCCAGTACTTC	CATSRDRGAETQYF
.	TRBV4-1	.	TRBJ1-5	TGCGCCAGCAGCCCTACATGGGCTGGGCCCCAGCATTTT	CASSPTWAGPQHF
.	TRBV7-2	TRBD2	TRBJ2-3	TGTGCCAGCAGCTTCCTAGCGGGGGGGAACACAGATACGCAGTATTTT	CASSFLAGGNTDTQYF
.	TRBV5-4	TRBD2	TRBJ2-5	TGTGCCAGCAGCCGCGGGGGAGCCCGAGAGACCCAGTACTTC	CASSRGGARETQYF
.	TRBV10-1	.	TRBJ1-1	TGCGCCAGCAAGCAACTTCTAAACACTGAAGCTTTCTTT	CASKQLLNTEAFF
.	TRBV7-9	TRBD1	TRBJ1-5	TGTGCCAGCGGGGGACAGGGGGGCAATCAGCCCCAGCATTTT	CASGGQGGNQPQHF
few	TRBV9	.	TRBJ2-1	TGTGCCAGCAGTCCGAACCGGGGGAACTACAATGAGCAGTTCTTC	CASSPNRGNYNEQFF
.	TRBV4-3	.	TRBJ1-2	TGCGCCAGCAGCCAAGAGCCGGGGGGCCCTGACTATGGCTACACCTTC	CASSQEPGGPDYGYTF
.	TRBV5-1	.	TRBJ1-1	TGCGCCAGCAGCTTGAAGGGGCAGAACACTGAAGCTTTCTTT	CASSLKGQNTEAFF
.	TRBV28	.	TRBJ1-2	TGTGCCAGCAGTTCGGTCAGGGGCCACACCTTC	CASSSVRGHTF
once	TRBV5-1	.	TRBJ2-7	TGCGCCAGCAGCTTATCCGGGAATCGCTACGAGCAGTACTTC	CASSLSGNRYEQYF
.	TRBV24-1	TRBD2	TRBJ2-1	TGTGCCACCAGTGAAGCGGGAGTAGGCTACAATGAGCAGTTCTTC	CATSEAGVGYNEQFF